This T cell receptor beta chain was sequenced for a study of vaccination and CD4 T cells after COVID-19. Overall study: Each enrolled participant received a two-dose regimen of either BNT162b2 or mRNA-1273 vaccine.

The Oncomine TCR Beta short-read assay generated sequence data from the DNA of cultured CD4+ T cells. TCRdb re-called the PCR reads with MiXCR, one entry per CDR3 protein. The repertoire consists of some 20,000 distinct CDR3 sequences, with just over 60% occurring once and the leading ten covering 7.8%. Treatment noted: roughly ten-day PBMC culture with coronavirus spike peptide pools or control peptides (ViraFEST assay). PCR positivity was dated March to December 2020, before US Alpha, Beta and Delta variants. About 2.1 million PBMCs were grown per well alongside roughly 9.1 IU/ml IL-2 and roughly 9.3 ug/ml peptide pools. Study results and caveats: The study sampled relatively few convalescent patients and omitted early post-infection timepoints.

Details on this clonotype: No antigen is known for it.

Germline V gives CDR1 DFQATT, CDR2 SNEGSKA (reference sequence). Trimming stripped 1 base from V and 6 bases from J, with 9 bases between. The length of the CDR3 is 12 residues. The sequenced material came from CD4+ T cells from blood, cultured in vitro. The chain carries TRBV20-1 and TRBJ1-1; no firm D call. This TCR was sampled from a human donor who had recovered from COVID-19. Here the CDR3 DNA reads TGCAGTGCTAGAGGCAGTGAGTCTGAAGCTTTCTTT. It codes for CSARGSESEAFF.